The rows below give T cell receptor beta chains drawn from one sample of a study of T-cell memory formation after mild COVID-19. MiXCR, run by TCRdb on the 5' RACE reads, gives a single entry per CDR3 protein. The table records 430,000 or so distinct CDR3 sequences, approximately 25% of them present only once. The sample consisted of PBMCs or a T cell subset sorted from them (not recorded which). The receptors originated from an adult woman who had mild COVID-19 (a few samples of this study predate the infection). Cell type and time point are not known. Each CDR3 is given with its conserved first and last residue. Fields, in order: clone size, J gene, V gene, D gene, CDR3 protein, CDR3 DNA. A D gene is named only where the DNA matches it firmly. Clone size appears in some rows only: once, few, many, or a class for an expanded clone.

size: .; J: TRBJ2-7; V: TRBV7-9; D: .; CDR3: CASTMIYEQYF; DNA: TGTGCCAGCACGATGATATACGAGCAGTACTTC
size: .; J: TRBJ2-3; V: TRBV4-3; D: .; CDR3: CASSHSFKQSDTQYF; DNA: TGCGCCAGCAGCCATAGTTTCAAGCAGTCAGATACGCAGTATTTT
size: once; J: TRBJ2-5; V: TRBV6-5; D: TRBD2; CDR3: CASSRNAGGRETQYF; DNA: TGTGCCAGCAGTCGCAATGCGGGGGGGAGGGAGACCCAGTACTTC
size: .; J: TRBJ1-1; V: TRBV3-1; D: .; CDR3: CASSDNLEAFF; DNA: TGTGCCAGCAGTGACAACCTTGAAGCTTTCTTT
size: few; J: TRBJ1-1; V: TRBV30; D: .; CDR3: CAWTPDPGTEAFF; DNA: TGTGCCTGGACCCCAGATCCGGGTACTGAAGCTTTCTTT
size: few; J: TRBJ2-7; V: TRBV20-1; D: .; CDR3: CSATGSSYEQYF; DNA: TGCAGTGCTACTGGAAGCTCCTACGAGCAGTACTTC
size: once; J: TRBJ2-5; V: TRBV5-4; D: .; CDR3: CASSYPGLGGETQYF; DNA: TGTGCCAGCAGCTACCCGGGGCTCGGAGGAGAGACCCAGTACTTC
size: .; J: TRBJ1-5; V: TRBV7-9; D: TRBD1; CDR3: CASSSTGPNQPQHF; DNA: TGTGCCAGCAGCTCGACAGGGCCCAATCAGCCCCAGCATTTT
size: .; J: TRBJ1-6; V: TRBV7-8; D: .; CDR3: CASSLTSAVSPLHF; DNA: TGTGCCAGCAGCTTAACCTCCGCAGTTTCACCCCTCCACTTT
size: .; J: TRBJ1-6; V: TRBV12-3/TRBV12-4; D: TRBD1; CDR3: CASSGQGGSPLHF; DNA: TGTGCCAGCAGCGGACAGGGAGGATCACCCCTCCACTTT
size: few; J: TRBJ2-2; V: TRBV20-1; D: .; CDR3: CSAPRPGLEGAFTAGELFF; DNA: TGCAGTGCCCCAAGGCCGGGACTAGAGGGGGCATTCACGGCCGGGGAGCTGTTTTTT
size: .; J: TRBJ1-2; V: TRBV5-6; D: .; CDR3: CASSLGQGQGGYTF; DNA: TGTGCCAGCAGCTTGGGGCAGGGACAAGGAGGCTACACCTTC
size: .; J: TRBJ2-5; V: TRBV5-1; D: .; CDR3: CASSLSLAAKETQYF; DNA: TGCGCCAGCAGCTTGAGTTTAGCGGCAAAAGAGACCCAGTACTTC
size: .; J: TRBJ2-2; V: TRBV5-5; D: .; CDR3: CASSSPGGTGELFF; DNA: TGTGCCAGCAGCTCTCCTGGGGGCACCGGGGAGCTGTTTTTT
size: .; J: TRBJ1-5; V: TRBV3-1; D: .; CDR3: CASSQDPGLNQPQHF; DNA: TGTGCCAGCAGCCAAGACCCCGGGCTAAATCAGCCCCAGCATTTT
size: .; J: TRBJ2-1; V: TRBV12-3/TRBV12-4; D: .; CDR3: CASSGDDNEQFF; DNA: TGTGCCAGCAGTGGAGATGACAATGAGCAGTTCTTC